The 3 T cell receptor beta chains reported below all come from one sample, sequenced in a study of blood T cells in healthy people across ages. Primed by a sample-barcoded 5' primer and a J-beta primer mix, a second PCR proceeded for 7 to 11 cycles. TCRdb re-derived calls from the 5' RACE reads in MiXCR, one entry per CDR3 protein. This table has 920,000 or so distinct CDR3 sequences, 40% to 45% appearing once. Material for sequencing was blood. The receptors were sampled from an older woman in good health.

The CDR3 protein is CSAILGLNTGELFF. CDR3 nucleotide sequence: TGCAGTGCTATTTTGGGGCTGAACACCGGGGAGCTGTTTTTT. The chain uses TRBV20-1 and TRBJ2-2; a possible D gene is TRBD1 (5 bases). Looked up from germline, CDR1 is DFQATT and CDR2 is SNEGSKA (reference sequence). Deletions cut 4 bases from V and 1 base from J, with 10 bases between. The CDR3 has 14 amino acids.

In its sample, this clonotype was seen once. The chain is built from TRBV11-2 and TRBJ2-1; 7 bases agree with TRBD2. Germline V gene data show CDR1 as SGHAT and CDR2 as FQNNGV. This CDR3 is built from 16 residues. With 0 bases clipped from V and 7 bases from J, the junction kept 9 bases outside the gene matches. The CDR3 loop reads CASSLDLASGRNEQFF. CDR3 DNA: TGTGCCAGCAGCTTAGATCTGGCTAGCGGCAGAAATGAGCAGTTCTTC.

This clonotype was seen only a few times. The chain recombines TRBV7-2 with TRBJ1-1, with TRBD1 matching 7 bases. The V and J ends lost 5 bases and 4 bases, in that order; junction bases with no gene match: 7. The CDR3 is 14 residues long. CDR1 SGHTA and CDR2 FQGNSA come from the germline V gene. CDR3 sequence reads: CASSPMSGGTEAFF. CDR3 sequence (DNA): TGTGCCAGCAGCCCAATGTCAGGGGGCACTGAAGCTTTCTTT. The whole variable domain, filled in from reference TRBV7-2 and TRBJ1-1, reads GAGVSQSPSNKVTEKGKDVELRCDPISGHTALYWYRQSLGQGLEFLIYFQGNSAPDKSGLPSDRFSAERTGGSVSTLTIQRTQQEDSAVYLCASSPMSGGTEAFFGQGTRLTVV.